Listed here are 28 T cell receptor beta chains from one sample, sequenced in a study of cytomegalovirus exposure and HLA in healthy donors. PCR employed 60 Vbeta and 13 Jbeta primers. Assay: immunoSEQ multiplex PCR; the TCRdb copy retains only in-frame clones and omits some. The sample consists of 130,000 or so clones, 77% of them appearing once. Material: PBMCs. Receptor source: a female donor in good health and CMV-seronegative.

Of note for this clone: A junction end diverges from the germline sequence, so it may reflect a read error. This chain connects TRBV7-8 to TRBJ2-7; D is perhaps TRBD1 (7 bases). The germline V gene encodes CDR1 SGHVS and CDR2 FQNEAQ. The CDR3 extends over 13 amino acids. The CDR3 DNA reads TGTGCCAGCAGGGCAGGGGGGCTCTACGTGCAGTACTTC. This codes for CASRAGGLYVQYF. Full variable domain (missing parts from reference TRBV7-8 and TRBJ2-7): GAGVSQSPRYKVAKRGQDVALRCDPISGHVSLFWYQQALGQGPEFLTYFQNEAQLDKSGLPSDRFFAERPEGSVSTLKIQRTQQEDSAVYLCASRAGGLYVQYFGPGTRLTVT.

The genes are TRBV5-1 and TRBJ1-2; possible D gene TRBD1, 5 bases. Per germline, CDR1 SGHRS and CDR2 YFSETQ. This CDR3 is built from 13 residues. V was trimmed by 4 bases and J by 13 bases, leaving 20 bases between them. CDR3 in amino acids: CASSPGGAGLGTF. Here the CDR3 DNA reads TGCGCCAGCAGCCCTGGAGGGGCAGGACTAGGCACCTTC.

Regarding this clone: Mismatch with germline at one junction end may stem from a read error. CDR3 loop: CAGSLGTGANSPLHF. In DNA, the CDR3 is TGCGCCGGCAGCCTCGGGACAGGCGCGAATTCACCCCTCCACTTT. This chain uses TRBV5-1 with TRBJ1-6, with 8 bases fitting TRBD1. Per the germline V gene, CDR1 is SGHRS and CDR2 is YFSETQ. The CDR3 totals 15 residues.

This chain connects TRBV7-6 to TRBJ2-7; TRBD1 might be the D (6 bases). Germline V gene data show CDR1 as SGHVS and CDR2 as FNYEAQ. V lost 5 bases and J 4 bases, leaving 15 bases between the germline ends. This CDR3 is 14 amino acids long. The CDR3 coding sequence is TGTGCCAGCAGCCAAAAGACAGGAGGTTACGAGCAGTACTTC. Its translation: CASSQKTGGYEQYF.

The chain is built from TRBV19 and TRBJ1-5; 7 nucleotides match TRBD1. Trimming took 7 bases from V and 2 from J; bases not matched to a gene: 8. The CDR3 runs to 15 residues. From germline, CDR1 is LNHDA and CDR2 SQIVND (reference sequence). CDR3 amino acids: CASTTGETGNQPQHF. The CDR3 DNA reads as TGTGCCAGTACAACAGGGGAAACTGGCAATCAGCCCCAGCATTTT.

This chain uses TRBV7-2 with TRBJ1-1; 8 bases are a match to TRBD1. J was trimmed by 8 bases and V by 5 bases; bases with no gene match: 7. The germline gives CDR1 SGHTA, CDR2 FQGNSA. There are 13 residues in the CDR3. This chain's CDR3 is CASSRQGMAEAFF. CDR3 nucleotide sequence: TGTGCCAGCAGCCGACAGGGGATGGCCGAAGCTTTCTTT.

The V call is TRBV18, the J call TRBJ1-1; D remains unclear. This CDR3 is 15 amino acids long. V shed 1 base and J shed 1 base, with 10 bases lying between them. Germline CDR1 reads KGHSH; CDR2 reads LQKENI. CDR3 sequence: CASSPLPGENTEAFF. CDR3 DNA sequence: TGTGCCAGCTCACCACTCCCGGGAGAGAACACTGAAGCTTTCTTT. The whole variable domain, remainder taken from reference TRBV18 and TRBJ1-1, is NAGVMQNPRHLVRRRGQEARLRCSPMKGHSHVYWYRQLPEEGLKFMVYLQKENIIDESGMPKERFSAEFPKEGPSILRIQQVVRGDSAAYFCASSPLPGENTEAFFGQGTRLTVV.

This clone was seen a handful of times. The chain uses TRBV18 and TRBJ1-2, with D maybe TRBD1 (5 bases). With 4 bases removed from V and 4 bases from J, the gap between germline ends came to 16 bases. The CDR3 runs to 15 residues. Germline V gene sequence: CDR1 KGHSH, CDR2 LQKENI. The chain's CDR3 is CASSLSQGGLYGYTF. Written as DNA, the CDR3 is TGTGCCAGCTCACTCTCCCAGGGAGGTCTCTATGGCTACACCTTC.

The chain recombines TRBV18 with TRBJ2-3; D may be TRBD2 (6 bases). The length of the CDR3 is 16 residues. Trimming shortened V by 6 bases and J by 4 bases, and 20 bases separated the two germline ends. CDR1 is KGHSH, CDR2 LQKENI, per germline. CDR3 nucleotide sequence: TGTGCCAGCTCTGTCGCGTCTGGAGGGCCCCCAGATACGCAGTATTTT. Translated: CASSVASGGPPDTQYF.

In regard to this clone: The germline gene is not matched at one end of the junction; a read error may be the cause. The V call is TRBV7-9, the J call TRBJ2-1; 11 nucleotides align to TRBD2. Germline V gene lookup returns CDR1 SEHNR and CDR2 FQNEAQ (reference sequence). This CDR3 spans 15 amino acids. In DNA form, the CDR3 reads TGTTCCAGCAGCCGGACTAGCGGGTGGGACAATGAGCAGTTCTTC. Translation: CSSSRTSGWDNEQFF.

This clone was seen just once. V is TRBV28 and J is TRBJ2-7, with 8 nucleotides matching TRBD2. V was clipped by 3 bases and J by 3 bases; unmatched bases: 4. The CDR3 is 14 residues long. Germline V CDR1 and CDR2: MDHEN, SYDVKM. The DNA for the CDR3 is TGTGCCAGCAGTTTTAGCGGGGATGTCTACGAGCAGTACTTC. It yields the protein CASSFSGDVYEQYF. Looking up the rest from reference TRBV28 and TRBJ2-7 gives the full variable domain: DVKVTQSSRYLVKRTGEKVFLECVQDMDHENMFWYRQDPGLGLRLIYFSYDVKMKEKGDIPEGYSVSREKKERFSLILESASTNQTSMYLCASSFSGDVYEQYFGPGTRLTVT.

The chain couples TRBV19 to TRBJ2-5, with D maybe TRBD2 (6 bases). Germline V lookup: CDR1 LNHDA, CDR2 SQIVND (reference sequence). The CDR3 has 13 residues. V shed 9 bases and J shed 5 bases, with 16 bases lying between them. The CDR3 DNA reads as TGTGCCAGCGCCTCCAAGGCGGGGGAGACCCAGTACTTC. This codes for CASASKAGETQYF.

The CDR3 DNA reads TGTGCCAGCAGCTTAGTTTGGCAGGGGGCTTACAATGAGCAGTTCTTC. It encodes CASSLVWQGAYNEQFF. This chain uses TRBV7-6 with TRBJ2-1; 8 bases fit TRBD1. This CDR3 comprises 16 residues. Unmatched junction bases numbered 6, after V lost 1 base and J lost 4 bases. Germline loops: CDR1 SGHVS, CDR2 FNYEAQ.

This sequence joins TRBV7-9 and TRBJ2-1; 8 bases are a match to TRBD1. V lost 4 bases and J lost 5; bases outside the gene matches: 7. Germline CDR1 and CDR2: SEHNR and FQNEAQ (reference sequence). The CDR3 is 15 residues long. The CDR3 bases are TGTGCCAGCAGCTCCTTGACAGGGGCCCACAATGAGCAGTTCTTC. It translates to CASSSLTGAHNEQFF.

CDR3 protein: CASRDTLLLGYEQYF. CDR3 bases: TGTGCCAGCAGGGACACCCTCTTGTTAGGCTACGAGCAGTACTTC. The gene calls are TRBV6-1 and TRBJ2-5; TRBD1 is a possible D gene (5 bases). The DNA end is more similar to TRBJ2-7, so the J call may be wrong. CDR3 size: 15 residues. Looked up from germline, CDR1 is MNHNS and CDR2 is SASEGT.

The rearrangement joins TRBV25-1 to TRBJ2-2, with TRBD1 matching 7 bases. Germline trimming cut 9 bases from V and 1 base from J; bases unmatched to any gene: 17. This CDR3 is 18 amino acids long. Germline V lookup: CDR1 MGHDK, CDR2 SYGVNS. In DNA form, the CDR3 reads TGTGCCAGAGTGGGGCAGGGGGTACCATTTTTGAACACCGGGGAGCTGTTTTTT. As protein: CARVGQGVPFLNTGELFF.

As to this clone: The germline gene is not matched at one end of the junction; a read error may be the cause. The CDR3 loop is CASSLQSGQHYEQYF. The CDR3 nucleotides read TGTGCTAGCAGCTTACAGTCGGGACAGCACTACGAGCAGTACTTC. The chain links TRBV7-7 to TRBJ2-5, with TRBD1 matching 7 bases. The J call is in doubt because the DNA end fits TRBJ2-7 better. Germline values: CDR1 SSHAT, CDR2 FNYEAQ (reference sequence). CDR3 length equals 15 residues.

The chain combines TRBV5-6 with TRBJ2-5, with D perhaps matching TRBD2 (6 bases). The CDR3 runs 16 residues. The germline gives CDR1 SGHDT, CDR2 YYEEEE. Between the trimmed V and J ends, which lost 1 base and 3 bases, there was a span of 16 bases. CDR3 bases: TGTGCCAGCAGCTTGTGGGGGGAGTTTTTGGAAGAGACCCAGTACTTC. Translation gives CASSLWGEFLEETQYF.

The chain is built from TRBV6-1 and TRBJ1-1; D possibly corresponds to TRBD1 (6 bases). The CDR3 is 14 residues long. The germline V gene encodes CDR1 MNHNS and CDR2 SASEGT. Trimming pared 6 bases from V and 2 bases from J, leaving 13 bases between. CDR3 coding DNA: TGTGCCAGCAGCTACCTCAGGGGAAACACTGAAGCTTTCTTT. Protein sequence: CASSYLRGNTEAFF.

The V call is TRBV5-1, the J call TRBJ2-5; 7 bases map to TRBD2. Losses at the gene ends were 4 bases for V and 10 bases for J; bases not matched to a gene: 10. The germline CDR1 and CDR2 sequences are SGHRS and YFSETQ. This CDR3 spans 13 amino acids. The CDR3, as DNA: TGCGCCAGCAGCGGGGAGGGCCTCATGGGCCAGTACTTC. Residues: CASSGEGLMGQYF.

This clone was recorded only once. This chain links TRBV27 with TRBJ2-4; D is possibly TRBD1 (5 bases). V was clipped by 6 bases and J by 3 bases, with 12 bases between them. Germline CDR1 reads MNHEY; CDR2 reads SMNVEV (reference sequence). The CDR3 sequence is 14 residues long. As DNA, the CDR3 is TGTGCCAGCAGGCAAGGGGTTGTCAAAAACATTCAGTACTTC. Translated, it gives CASRQGVVKNIQYF.

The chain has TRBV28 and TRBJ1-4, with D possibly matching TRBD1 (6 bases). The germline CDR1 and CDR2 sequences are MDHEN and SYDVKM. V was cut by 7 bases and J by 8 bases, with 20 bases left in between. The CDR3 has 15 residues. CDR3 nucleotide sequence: TGTGCCAGCAACCCAACGGGGGGGGGCGAGGAAAAACTGTTTTTT. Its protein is CASNPTGGGEEKLFF.

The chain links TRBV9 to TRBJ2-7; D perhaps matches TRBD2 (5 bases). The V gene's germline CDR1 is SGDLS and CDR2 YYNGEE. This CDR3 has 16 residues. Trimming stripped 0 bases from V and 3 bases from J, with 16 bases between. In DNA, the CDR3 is TGTGCCAGCAGCGTAGACCCCGGTACTAGTAACTACGAGCAGTACTTC. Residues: CASSVDPGTSNYEQYF.

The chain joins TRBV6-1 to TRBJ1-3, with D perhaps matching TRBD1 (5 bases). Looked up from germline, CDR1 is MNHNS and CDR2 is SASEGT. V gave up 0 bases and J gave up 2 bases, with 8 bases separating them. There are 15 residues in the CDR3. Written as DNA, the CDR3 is TGTGCCAGCAGTGAAGCAGGGGTCACTGGAAACACCATATATTTT. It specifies CASSEAGVTGNTIYF.

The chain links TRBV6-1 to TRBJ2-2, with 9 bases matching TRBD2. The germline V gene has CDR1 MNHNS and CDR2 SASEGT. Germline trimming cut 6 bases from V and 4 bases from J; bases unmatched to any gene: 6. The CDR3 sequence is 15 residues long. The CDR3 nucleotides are TGTGCCAGCAGGGCGGGGGGGGGAGGCACCGGGGAGCTGTTTTTT. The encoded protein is CASRAGGGGTGELFF.

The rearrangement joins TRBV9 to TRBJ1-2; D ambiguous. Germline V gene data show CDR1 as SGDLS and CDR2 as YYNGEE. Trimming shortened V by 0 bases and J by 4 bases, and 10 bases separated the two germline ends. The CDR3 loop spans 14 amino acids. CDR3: CASSVDDSFYGYTF. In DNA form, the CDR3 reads TGTGCCAGCAGCGTAGATGACTCTTTCTATGGCTACACCTTC.

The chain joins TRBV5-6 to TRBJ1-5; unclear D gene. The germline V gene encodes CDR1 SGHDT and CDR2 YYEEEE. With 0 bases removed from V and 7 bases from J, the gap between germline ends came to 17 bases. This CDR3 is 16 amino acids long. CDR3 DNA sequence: TGTGCCAGCAGCTTGGCCGGCGGGTGGGGTAACCAGCCCCAGCATTTT. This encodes CASSLAGGWGNQPQHF.

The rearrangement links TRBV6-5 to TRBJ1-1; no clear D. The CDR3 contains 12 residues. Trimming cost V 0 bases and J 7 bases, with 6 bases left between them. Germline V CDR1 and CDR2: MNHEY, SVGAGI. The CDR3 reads CASSYSRREAFF. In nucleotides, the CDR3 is TGTGCCAGCAGTTACTCGAGGCGTGAAGCTTTCTTT.